The 21 T cell receptor beta chains below come from one sample, sequenced in a study of early T cells in non-severe SARS-CoV-2 infection. TCRdb analysed the 5' RACE reads with MiXCR anew, one entry per CDR3 protein. The sample holds about 52,000 distinct CDR3 sequences, 11% seen once. Material: whole blood. All receptors derive from an adult who was a healthcare worker with PCR-confirmed SARS-CoV-2 infection or an uninfected control (not recorded which).

This clonotype was recorded a few times. This chain uses TRBV5-4 with TRBJ2-2; no definite D call. V was pared by 2 bases and J by 1 base, with 6 bases between. CDR3 length: 14 amino acids. Germline CDR1 is SGHNT and CDR2 is YYREEE (reference sequence). The CDR3 reads CASSFNRNTGELFF. The CDR3 nucleotides are TGTGCCAGCAGCTTTAATCGGAACACCGGGGAGCTGTTTTTT.

The chain employs TRBV6-2 or TRBV6-3 and TRBJ2-3, with TRBD2 matching over 9 bases. V was pared by 0 bases and J by 12 bases, with 4 bases of the junction left unmatched. Per germline, CDR1 MNHEY and CDR2 SVGEGT. The CDR3 has 13 residues. This chain's CDR3 is CASSYSTSGKQYF. The CDR3 DNA follows: TGTGCCAGCAGTTACTCGACTAGCGGAAAACAGTATTTT.

The chain has TRBV11-2 and TRBJ1-1; 7 bases align to TRBD1. The V segment lost 5 bases and the J segment 0 bases; nucleotides outside the gene matches: 6. The germline gives CDR1 SGHAT, CDR2 FQNNGV. This CDR3 comprises 15 residues. The CDR3 reads CASSIGQAMNTEAFF. Here the CDR3 DNA reads TGTGCCAGCAGCATAGGACAGGCTATGAACACTGAAGCTTTCTTT.

J is TRBJ2-7 and V is TRBV6-6, with TRBD2 matching over 13 bases. Germline V gene sequence: CDR1 MNHNY, CDR2 SVGAGI (reference sequence). Germline trimming cut 4 bases from V and 4 bases from J; bases unmatched to any gene: 13. This CDR3 spans 18 amino acids. CDR3 in amino acids: CASSSGTSGTRLMYEQYF. CDR3 bases: TGTGCCAGCAGTTCCGGGACTAGCGGGACCCGACTAATGTACGAGCAGTACTTC.

Ten or more counts support this clonotype. This chain connects TRBV7-8 to TRBJ1-5; D remains ambiguous. Looked up from germline, CDR1 is SGHVS and CDR2 is FQNEAQ. CDR3 size: 15 residues. V was pared by 2 bases and J by 5 bases, with 13 bases between. The CDR3 nucleotides are TGTGCCAGCAGCTTAAGACGGGGTAATGATCAGCCCCAGCATTTT. Translating it yields CASSLRRGNDQPQHF.

Many counts were recorded for this clonotype. The V call is TRBV5-1, the J call TRBJ1-5; D is undetermined. V was pared by 0 bases and J by 0 bases, with 7 bases between. In germline, CDR1 is SGHRS, CDR2 YFSETQ. The CDR3 consists of 15 residues. The CDR3 loop is CASSLDSYSNQPQHF. The CDR3 DNA reads TGCGCCAGCAGCTTGGACAGTTATAGCAATCAGCCCCAGCATTTT.

Ten or more counts support this clonotype. A junction boundary mismatches the germline segment, possibly from a read error. The V gene is TRBV7-9, the J gene TRBJ2-7; no clear D gene. CDR3 length equals 12 residues. Germline V gene lookup returns CDR1 SEHNR and CDR2 FQNEAQ (reference sequence). The CDR3 protein is CASSFTPSEEAF. The CDR3 DNA sequence: TGTGCCAGCAGCTTTACCCCGTCGGAAGAAGCCTTC. The whole variable domain, filled in from reference TRBV7-9 and TRBJ2-7, reads DTGVSQNPRHKITKRGQNVTFRCDPISEHNRLYWYRQTLGQGPEFLTYFQNEAQLEKSRLLSDRFSAERPKGSFSTLEIQRTEQGDSAMYLCASSFTPSEEAFGPGTRLTVT.

About this clonotype: Being one base from a much bigger clone, this may be a read error. The chain has TRBV7-2 and TRBJ2-7; D is perhaps TRBD2 (5 bases). The J call may be mistaken, given a closer DNA end match to TRBJ2-1. Germline loops: CDR1 SGHTA, CDR2 FQGNSA. This CDR3 has 13 residues. The CDR3 protein is CASSSEPRGEQFF. In nucleotides, the CDR3 is TGTGCCAGCAGCTCGGAACCCCGCGGGGAGCAGTTCTTC.

The table lists this clonotype with a few counts. The chain couples TRBV24-1 to TRBJ2-1, with D possibly being TRBD1 (7 bases). This CDR3 has 15 amino acids. Germline assignment: CDR1 KGHDR and CDR2 SFDVKD. V lost 6 bases and J lost 4, with 15 bases in between. This chain's CDR3 is CATSRTGGLYNEQFF. DNA of the CDR3: TGTGCCACCAGTCGGACAGGCGGACTATACAATGAGCAGTTCTTC.

There are many counts of this clonotype. The V call is TRBV3-1, the J call TRBJ1-1, with D possibly TRBD1 on 5 matching bases. Trimming took off 0 bases at V and 4 bases at J, with 9 bases between the two ends. Germline CDR1 and CDR2: LGHDT and YNNKEL (reference sequence). The CDR3 extends over 14 amino acids. The DNA for the CDR3 is TGTGCCAGCAGCCAAGAATCAGGGCTCACTGAAGCTTTCTTT. Protein product: CASSQESGLTEAFF.

This clonotype was seen once. A much larger clone lies one base from this, so it may be a read error. This sequence joins TRBV7-2 and TRBJ2-7; D is undetermined. Germline-derived CDR1 and CDR2 are SGHTA and FQGNSA. CDR3 length: 14 residues. V was cut by 1 base and J by 2 bases, with 9 bases left in between. The CDR3 loop is CASSLGGRAYEQYF. The CDR3 DNA reads as TGTGCCAGCAGCTTAGGGGGAAGGGCCTACGAGCAGTACTTC. The entire variable domain, with the rest obtained from reference TRBV7-2 and TRBJ2-7, is as follows: GAGVSQSPSNKVTEKGKDVELRCDPISGHTALYWYRQSLGQGLEFLIYFQGNSAPDKSGLPSDRFSAERTGGSVSTLTIQRTQQEDSAVYLCASSLGGRAYEQYFGPGTRLTVT.

V is TRBV20-1 and J is TRBJ2-5; D gene uncertain. The germline CDR1 and CDR2 sequences are DFQATT and SNEGSKA (reference sequence). Trimming pared 7 bases from V and 1 base from J, leaving 13 bases between. The CDR3 sequence is 13 residues long. CDR3 residues: CSVKYLSQETQYF. CDR3 nucleotides: TGCAGTGTTAAATACCTTAGCCAAGAGACCCAGTACTTC.

This clonotype was seen ten or more times. V gene TRBV24-1 combines with J gene TRBJ2-5; D is tentatively TRBD1 or TRBD2 (5 bases each). The CDR3 spans 12 residues. The germline CDR1 and CDR2 sequences are KGHDR and SFDVKD. V dropped 9 bases and J dropped 7 bases, with 14 bases sitting between them. CDR3: CATEGNSGTQYF. The CDR3 bases are TGTGCCACCGAGGGGAACAGCGGGACCCAGTACTTC.

This clonotype was seen a handful of times. The chain links TRBV10-3 to TRBJ1-2; 7 bases match TRBD1. V lost 9 bases to trimming and J lost 4 bases; unmatched junction nucleotides: 8. Germline V gene data show CDR1 as ENHRY and CDR2 as SYGVKD. The CDR3 runs 13 residues. The CDR3 here is CAISGTELYGYTF. DNA for the CDR3: TGTGCCATATCCGGGACAGAACTCTATGGCTACACCTTC.

This clonotype showed up many times. The chain is built from TRBV5-1 and TRBJ1-1, with 7 positions matching TRBD1. The V segment lost 4 bases and the J segment 2 bases; nucleotides outside the gene matches: 5. Germline V gene sequence: CDR1 SGHRS, CDR2 YFSETQ. The CDR3 has 14 amino acids. The CDR3 loop is CASSQGQFNTEAFF. In DNA, the CDR3 is TGCGCCAGCAGCCAGGGACAGTTTAACACTGAAGCTTTCTTT. Based on the CDR3 plus reference TRBV5-1 and TRBJ1-1, the full variable domain is KAGVTQTPRYLIKTRGQQVTLSCSPISGHRSVSWYQQTPGQGLQFLFEYFSETQRNKGNFPGRFSGRQFSNSRSEMNVSTLELGDSALYLCASSQGQFNTEAFFGQGTRLTVV.

The sample holds many counts of this clonotype. V gene TRBV10-3 combines with J gene TRBJ2-2, with 11 bases identical to TRBD2. CDR3 size: 17 residues. J lost 2 bases, V lost 2 bases, and 4 bases had no gene match. Germline values: CDR1 ENHRY, CDR2 SYGVKD. The chain's CDR3 is CAISEPGTSGNTGELFF. CDR3 sequence (DNA): TGTGCCATCAGTGAGCCCGGGACTAGCGGCAACACCGGGGAGCTGTTTTTT.

This clonotype was seen ten or more times. The chain couples TRBV29-1 to TRBJ2-7; D is possibly TRBD1 (6 bases). Per the germline V gene, CDR1 is SQVTM and CDR2 is ANQGSEA. This CDR3 has 13 residues. V shed 6 bases and J shed 2 bases, with 14 bases lying between them. The CDR3 nucleotides read TGCAGCGTCGACAACAGGGATACCTACGAGCAGTACTTC. It is translated as CSVDNRDTYEQYF.

V usage is TRBV2 and J usage is TRBJ1-1; D call uncertain. In germline, CDR1 is SNHLY, CDR2 FYNNEI. V gave up 3 bases and J gave up 7 bases, with 12 bases separating them. This CDR3 is 13 amino acids long. In DNA form, the CDR3 reads TGTGCCAGCAGTGATGGTGCGCGTGATGAAGCTTTCTTT. This gives the protein CASSDGARDEAFF.

The V call is TRBV24-1, the J call TRBJ2-3; 7 positions match TRBD1. V lost 6 bases and J lost 4; bases outside the gene matches: 6. Germline V gene sequence: CDR1 KGHDR, CDR2 SFDVKD. The length of the CDR3 is 14 residues. CDR3 residues: CATSRGQGADTQYF. The CDR3 nucleotides read TGTGCCACCAGTAGGGGGCAAGGCGCAGATACGCAGTATTTT.

This clonotype appeared many times. The V gene is TRBV6-4, the J gene TRBJ2-7, with D possibly being TRBD1 or TRBD2 (6 bases each). V gave up 6 bases and J gave up 3 bases, with 30 bases separating them. The CDR3 consists of 19 residues. Looked up from germline, CDR1 is MRHNA and CDR2 is SNTAGT. The CDR3 DNA is TGTGCCAGCAGGGGACTGATCGGACAGCTCTCGATTTTAAACTACGAGCAGTACTTC. Protein sequence: CASRGLIGQLSILNYEQYF.

There are a few counts of this clonotype. The chain is built from TRBV5-6 and TRBJ2-7; D gene unclear. Germline-derived CDR1 and CDR2 are SGHDT and YYEEEE. Trimming took off 1 base at V and 4 bases at J, with 12 bases between the two ends. The CDR3 is 14 residues long. As DNA, the CDR3 is TGTGCCAGCAGCTTGTTTAACAGCCCTTACGAGCAGTACTTC. It encodes CASSLFNSPYEQYF. The whole variable domain, remainder taken from reference TRBV5-6 and TRBJ2-7, is DAGVTQSPTHLIKTRGQQVTLRCSPKSGHDTVSWYQQALGQGPQFIFQYYEEEERQRGNFPDRFSGHQFPNYSSELNVNALLLGDSALYLCASSLFNSPYEQYFGPGTRLTVT.